The 13 T cell receptor beta chains listed next were all sequenced from one sample in a study of cytomegalovirus exposure and HLA in healthy donors. The PCR was carried out with 60 Vbeta primers and 13 Jbeta primers. Sequencing was performed with immunoSEQ multiplex PCR; in TCRdb, only in-frame clones are kept and a portion is missing. The sample includes roughly 100,000 clones, roughly 80% seen only once; the top ten take about 6.6%. Sequencing used PBMCs. These receptors were collected from a man aged 35-49 years in good health and CMV-seropositive.

This clone came up once. The V call is TRBV19, the J call TRBJ2-5; 10 bases align to TRBD2. CDR1 and CDR2 from the germline V gene are LNHDA and SQIVND (reference sequence). CDR3 length: 13 residues. Trimming cost V 2 bases and J 9 bases; bases outside gene matches: 3. The DNA for the CDR3 is TGTGCCAGTAGTATAAGCGGGAGGGGTGCCCAGTACTTC. This encodes CASSISGRGAQYF.

Concerning this clone: Other DNA sequences from this sample encode an identical CDR3 as well. The chain's CDR3 is CASSPTGPHEQFF. As DNA, the CDR3 is TGTGCCAGTAGTCCGACAGGGCCCCATGAGCAGTTCTTC. The gene calls are TRBV6-5 and TRBJ2-1, with TRBD1 identical over 7 bases. The CDR3 runs to 13 residues. CDR1 is MNHEY, CDR2 SVGAGI, per germline. J lost 8 bases, V lost 9 bases, and 10 bases had no gene match.

J is TRBJ2-2 and V is TRBV27, with D hard to call. V was cut by 8 bases and J by 8 bases, with 6 bases left in between. From germline, CDR1 is MNHEY and CDR2 SMNVEV (reference sequence). The CDR3 is 10 amino acids. This chain's CDR3 is CASGAGELFF. CDR3 bases: TGTGCCAGCGGAGCAGGGGAGCTGTTTTTT.

The rearrangement links TRBV14 to TRBJ2-7, with TRBD1 matching over 10 bases. J gave up 0 bases and V 4 bases, and 3 bases lay outside the gene matches. Germline CDR1 is SGHDN and CDR2 is FVKESK. This CDR3 comprises 15 residues. This chain's CDR3 is CASSRGQGVSYEQYF. Written as DNA, the CDR3 is TGTGCCAGCAGCCGCGGACAGGGGGTCTCCTACGAGCAGTACTTC. Variable domain in full (rest from reference TRBV14 and TRBJ2-7): EAGVTQFPSHSVIEKGQTVTLRCDPISGHDNLYWYRRVMGKEIKFLLHFVKESKQDESGMPNNRFLAERTGGTYSTLKVQPAELEDSGVYFCASSRGQGVSYEQYFGPGTRLTVT.

This clone has only a few counts. The rearrangement uses TRBV9 and TRBJ1-2; 11 nucleotides line up with TRBD1. Germline V gives CDR1 SGDLS, CDR2 YYNGEE. The CDR3 consists of 15 residues. Trimming removed 0 bases from V and 8 bases from J; junction bases left unmatched: 6. The CDR3 is CASSVVDRGREGYTF. As DNA, the CDR3 is TGTGCCAGCAGCGTAGTGGACAGGGGGCGCGAAGGCTACACCTTC.

V and J are TRBV11-2 and TRBJ2-5; 11 bases line up with TRBD2. The CDR3 consists of 15 residues. The trim removed 4 bases at V and 9 bases at J, leaving 10 bases unmatched. Germline CDR1 SGHAT, CDR2 FQNNGV. The CDR3 is CASSSLAGGSRAQYF. CDR3 sequence (DNA): TGTGCCAGCAGCTCGCTAGCGGGGGGATCGAGGGCCCAGTACTTC.

The chain is built from TRBV11-2 and TRBJ2-7; weak D call: TRBD2 (5 bases). V dropped 4 bases and J dropped 0 bases, with 10 bases sitting between them. The CDR3 runs 14 residues. Germline CDR1 and CDR2: SGHAT and FQNNGV. The CDR3 coding sequence is TGTGCCAGCAGCTCGGGGTACACCTCCTACGAGCAGTACTTC. Its protein product is CASSSGYTSYEQYF.

This clone occurred once. The chain recombines TRBV28 with TRBJ2-5; 8 positions agree with TRBD1. Germline lookup yields CDR1 MDHEN and CDR2 SYDVKM. There are 16 residues in the CDR3. The trim removed 5 bases at V and 5 bases at J, leaving 13 bases unmatched. The CDR3 sequence: CASSPRGQETFETQYF. The CDR3 coding sequence is TGTGCCAGCAGTCCCCGGGGACAGGAGACGTTTGAGACCCAGTACTTC.

The chain is built from TRBV7-3 and TRBJ2-5; 11 bases are a match to TRBD2. This CDR3 spans 15 amino acids. From germline, CDR1 is SGHTA and CDR2 FQGTGA. The ends lost 3 bases at V and 5 bases at J; junction bases unmatched: 5. In DNA form, the CDR3 reads TGTGCCAGCAGCTTTAGCGGGGGGGGCAGGGAGACCCAGTACTTC. Amino acids: CASSFSGGGRETQYF.

Notes on this clone: In the same sample, other DNA sequences code for this CDR3. The genes are TRBV6-6 and TRBJ2-7; no reliable D call. Per germline, CDR1 MNHNY and CDR2 SVGAGI (reference sequence). The CDR3 is made up of 11 amino acids. V lost 2 bases and J 3 bases, leaving 2 bases between the germline ends. The CDR3 reads CASSYHYEQYF. In DNA form, the CDR3 reads TGTGCCAGCAGTTACCACTACGAGCAGTACTTC.

The V gene is TRBV7-2, the J gene TRBJ2-3; D possibly corresponds to TRBD2 (6 bases). The germline gives CDR1 SGHTA, CDR2 FQGNSA. The length of the CDR3 is 12 residues. V was cut by 6 bases and J by 4 bases, with 8 bases left in between. DNA for the CDR3: TGTGCCAGCAGACTAGCCTCAGATACGCAGTATTTT. It translates to CASRLASDTQYF.

The chain combines TRBV7-2 with TRBJ1-4; D uncertain. V was pared by 2 bases and J by 7 bases, with 11 bases between. The CDR3 consists of 14 residues. From germline, CDR1 is SGHTA and CDR2 FQGNSA. The CDR3 spells CASSLRGMGEKLFF. Here the CDR3 DNA reads TGTGCCAGCAGCTTACGGGGTATGGGTGAAAAACTGTTTTTT.

The chain uses TRBV28 and TRBJ1-2; 8 nucleotides match TRBD1. With V trimmed by 7 bases and J by 7 bases, 8 bases remained unmatched. The CDR3 sequence is 13 residues long. Germline assignment: CDR1 MDHEN and CDR2 SYDVKM. CDR3 protein: CASTSGRGLGYTF. The CDR3 DNA reads as TGTGCCAGCACCTCGGGCAGGGGGCTTGGCTACACCTTC.